Here is one T cell receptor beta chain with its context. Measured with immunoSEQ multiplex PCR; TCRdb has only the in-frame clones, and not every one. The repertoire holds roughly 15,000 clones, roughly four fifths seen once, with approximately 2.5% in the top ten. The sample originates from a study of OX40 agonist ivuxolimab in advanced cancers. The V end lost 3 bases, the J end lost 0 bases, and 11 bases lay between the germline ends. CDR1 and CDR2 (germline): GTSNPN, SVGIG (reference sequence). The CDR3 contains 14 residues. The sequence was collected from an adult with an advanced solid tumor such as melanoma, head and neck, liver or kidney cancer. Specimen: CD4+ or CD8+ T cells sorted from blood, collected in a trial of the OX40 agonist ivuxolimab. This chain links TRBV30 with TRBJ1-1; D is ambiguous. The CDR3 DNA reads TGTGCCTGGAGGTCGTTCAGTTTGAACACTGAAGCTTTCTTT. Translated: CAWRSFSLNTEAFF.